Sequencing of this TCR beta chain was carried out in a study of chemoradiotherapy in HPV16-positive cancers. Measured with immunoSEQ multiplex PCR; TCRdb has only the in-frame clones, and not every one. Seen here are 12,000 or so clones, about three quarters observed once, and the top ten hold 0.94%. This clone is a singleton in its sample. Its antigen remains unidentified. Study results and limitations: In HPV16-positive patients, HPV-responsive T-cell expansion tracked better recurrence-free survival. The functional HPV-specific definition rests on just two HPV16-positive patients. Candidate HPV-specific clones and E7-related TCR motifs grew in tumor during treatment.

Over chemoradiotherapy, repertoires were sampled more than once. The material was obtained from a patient who underwent chemoradiotherapy. The receptor was isolated from a human donor with HPV-associated anogenital cancer.

CDR3 sequence reads: CASSGGVQETQYF. DNA for the CDR3: TGTGCCAGCAGCGGGGGGGTCCAAGAGACCCAGTACTTC. The chain carries TRBV9 and TRBJ2-5; TRBD2 is a possible D gene (6 bases). This CDR3 spans 13 amino acids. Per the germline V gene, CDR1 is SGDLS and CDR2 is YYNGEE. The V end was cut by 3 bases, the J end by 1 base, with 7 bases between.